This T cell receptor (beta chain) was profiled in a study of blood T cell repertoires in COVID-19. Study overall: The samples span acute and convalescent COVID-19 from the United States, Italy and Spain. PBMCs, B-cell-depleted T cells, or T cells were the source of the cDNA or gDNA that made up the material.

V shed 3 bases and J 4 bases; nucleotides not matched to a gene: 12. Germline V CDR1 and CDR2: KGHSH, LQKENI. The CDR3 spans 17 residues. How the authors handled the data: Reference gene primer amplification gave estimated nucleated cell counts. Method: immunoSEQ multiplex PCR; TCRdb's copy keeps in-frame clones and lacks some. V and J calls and clone size come straight from that table; D and trimming were deduced from the DNA. Here the sample spans roughly 60,000 clones, approximately 80% being singletons. The chain links TRBV18 to TRBJ1-2; the match to TRBD1 covers 9 bases. The TCR was taken from a man older than 75 with acute or convalescent COVID-19. The specimen sequenced was peripheral blood. The CDR3 bases are TGTGCCAGCTCACCGTCCCGGGACAGGGCCGGAGGCTATGGCTACACCTTC. It codes for CASSPSRDRAGGYGYTF.